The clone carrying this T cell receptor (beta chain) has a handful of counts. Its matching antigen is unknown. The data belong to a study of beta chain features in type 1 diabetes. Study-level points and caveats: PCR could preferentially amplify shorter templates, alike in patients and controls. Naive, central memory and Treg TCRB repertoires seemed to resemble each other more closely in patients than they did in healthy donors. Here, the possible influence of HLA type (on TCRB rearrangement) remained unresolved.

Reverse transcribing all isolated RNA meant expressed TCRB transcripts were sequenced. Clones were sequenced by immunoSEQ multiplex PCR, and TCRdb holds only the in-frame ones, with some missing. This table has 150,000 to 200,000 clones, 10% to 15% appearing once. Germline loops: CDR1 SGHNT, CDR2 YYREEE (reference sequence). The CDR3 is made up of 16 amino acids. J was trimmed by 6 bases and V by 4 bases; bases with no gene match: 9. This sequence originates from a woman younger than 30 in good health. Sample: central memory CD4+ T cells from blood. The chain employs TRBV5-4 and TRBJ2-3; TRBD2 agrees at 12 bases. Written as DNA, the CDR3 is TGTGCCAGCAGCAAACCTCTAGCGGGAGGGCGCGATACGCAGTATTTT. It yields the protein CASSKPLAGGRDTQYF. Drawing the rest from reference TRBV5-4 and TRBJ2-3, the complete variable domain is ETGVTQSPTHLIKTRGQQVTLRCSSQSGHNTVSWYQQALGQGPQFIFQYYREEENGRGNFPPRFSGLQFPNYSSELNVNALELDDSALYLCASSKPLAGGRDTQYFGPGTRLTVL.